This is a list of T cell receptor beta chains from one sample in a study of Ad26.COV2.S vaccination and SARS-CoV-2 variants. Profiled with immunoSEQ multiplex PCR; TCRdb holds only in-frame clones, not every one. The data hold some 520,000 clones, with roughly nine tenths observed a single time. The sample in question was peripheral blood, obtained in a trial of Ad26.COV2.S vaccine versus placebo. These TCRs come from a person aged 18-65 years who received the Ad26.COV2.S COVID-19 vaccine or a placebo. Each CDR3 is given with its conserved first and last residue. A D gene is named only where the DNA matches it firmly. Part of the rows lack a size; the others show once, few, many or a class for expanded clones.

clone_size	j_call	v_call	d_call	cdr3_nt	cdr3_aa
-	TRBJ2-3	TRBV7-2	TRBD1	TGTGCCAGCAGCTCCGGACAGGGGCCCACAGATACGCAGTATTTT	CASSSGQGPTDTQYF
-	TRBJ2-1	TRBV24-1	TRBD1	TGTGCCACCAGTGATTTGCGGCAGGGGGAAAAGAGCTCCTACAATGAGCAGTTCTTC	CATSDLRQGEKSSYNEQFF
-	TRBJ2-3	TRBV2	-	TGTGCCAGCACTGGGGGGGCGGCAGATACGCAGTATTTT	CASTGGAADTQYF
-	TRBJ2-1	TRBV9	-	TGTGCCAGCAGCATAGGGCCTGGGGATGAGCAGTTCTTC	CASSIGPGDEQFF
-	TRBJ2-1	TRBV7-3	-	TGTGCCAGCAGCTTAAAGCCGGGGGCGCAGATGGGTGAGCAGTTCTTC	CASSLKPGAQMGEQFF
-	TRBJ1-1	TRBV18	-	TGTGCCAGCTCACCACAGGGGGTTAGCATTCCTGGTGAAGCTTTCTTT	CASSPQGVSIPGEAFF
-	TRBJ1-2	TRBV6-6	-	TGTGCCAGCAGTTACTCGACAGGCTATGGCTACACCTTC	CASSYSTGYGYTF
once	TRBJ2-2	TRBV7-2	-	TGTGCCAGCAGCTTAACGGTCGGCGGGGAGCTGTTTTTT	CASSLTVGGELFF
-	TRBJ2-1	TRBV29-1	TRBD1	TGCAGCGTTGAAGGTTCCGTGGGACAGGGGGTTCTTGGGCAGTTCTTC	CSVEGSVGQGVLGQFF
-	TRBJ1-1	TRBV12-3/TRBV12-4	-	TGTGCCAGCAGTTTAGGCCCGAACACTGAAGCTTTCTTT	CASSLGPNTEAFF
once	TRBJ1-2	TRBV25-1	-	TGTGCCAGCAGTCTCGGGGACAACCCCTACACCTTC	CASSLGDNPYTF
-	TRBJ1-1	TRBV19	-	TGTGCCAGTAGCAAACAGGGCCCCAACACTGAAGCTTTCTTT	CASSKQGPNTEAFF
-	TRBJ1-2	TRBV15	-	TGTGCCACCAGCAGGGGAGGGACCTCCGACTATGGCTACACCTTC	CATSRGGTSDYGYTF
-	TRBJ1-1	TRBV25-1	TRBD1	TGTGCCAGCAGTGAATGGACAGGGGGTAAAGCTTTCTTT	CASSEWTGGKAFF